This T cell receptor (beta chain) was sequenced during a study of blood T cell repertoires in COVID-19. Study at large: From the United States, Italy and Spain came samples of acute and convalescent COVID-19. The cDNA or gDNA used as material had been derived from T cells, B-cell-depleted T cells, or PBMCs.

Germline loops: CDR1 LGHDT, CDR2 YNNKEL (reference sequence). Germline trimming cut 6 bases from V and 1 base from J; bases unmatched to any gene: 5. This CDR3 contains 15 residues. In the original workflow: It was from reference gene primer amplification that nucleated cell counts were estimated. The protocol was immunoSEQ multiplex PCR, while the TCRdb copy is restricted to in-frame clones and leaves out a portion. V and J calls and clone size come straight from that table; D and trimming were deduced from the DNA. The data show about 88,000 clones, with more than 75% seen just once and roughly 14% held by the top ten.

The clonotype originates from a woman in her 70s with acute or convalescent COVID-19. The chain links TRBV3-1 (or the pseudogene TRBV3-2) to TRBJ2-2; TRBD1 matches at 7 bases. Source material: peripheral blood. CDR3 DNA sequence: TGTGCCAGCAGACCCGGGACAGAGAACACCGGGGAGCTGTTTTTT. Its translation is CASRPGTENTGELFF.